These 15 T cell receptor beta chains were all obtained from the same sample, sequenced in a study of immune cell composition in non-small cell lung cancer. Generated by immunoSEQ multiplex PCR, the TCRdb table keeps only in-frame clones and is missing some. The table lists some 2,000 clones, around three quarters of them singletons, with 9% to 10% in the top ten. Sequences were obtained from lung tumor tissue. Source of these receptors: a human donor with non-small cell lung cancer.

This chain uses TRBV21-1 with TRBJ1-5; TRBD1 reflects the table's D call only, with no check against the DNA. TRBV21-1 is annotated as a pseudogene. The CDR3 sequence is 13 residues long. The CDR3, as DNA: TGTGCCCGCGGACAGGGGAGAAGGCAGCCCCAGCATTTT. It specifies CARGQGRRQPQHF.

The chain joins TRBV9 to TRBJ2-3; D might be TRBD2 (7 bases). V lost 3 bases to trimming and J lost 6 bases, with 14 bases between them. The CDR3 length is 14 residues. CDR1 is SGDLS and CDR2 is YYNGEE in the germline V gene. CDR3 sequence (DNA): TGTGCCAGCAGCGCTGGGGGGGGCCCGGATACGCAGTATTTT. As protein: CASSAGGGPDTQYF.

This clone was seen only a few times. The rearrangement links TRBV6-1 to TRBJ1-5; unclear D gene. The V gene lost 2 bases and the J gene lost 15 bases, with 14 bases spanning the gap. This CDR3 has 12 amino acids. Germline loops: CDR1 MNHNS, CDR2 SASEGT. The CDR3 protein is CASSEQEGSRHF. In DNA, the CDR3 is TGTGCCAGCAGTGAACAGGAGGGTTCGCGGCATTTT.

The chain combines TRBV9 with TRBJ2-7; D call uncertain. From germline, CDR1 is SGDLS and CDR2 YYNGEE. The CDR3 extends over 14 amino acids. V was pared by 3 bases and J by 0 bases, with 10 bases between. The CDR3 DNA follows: TGTGCCAGCAGCGCTGGCAGCGACTCCTACGAGCAGTACTTC. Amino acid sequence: CASSAGSDSYEQYF.

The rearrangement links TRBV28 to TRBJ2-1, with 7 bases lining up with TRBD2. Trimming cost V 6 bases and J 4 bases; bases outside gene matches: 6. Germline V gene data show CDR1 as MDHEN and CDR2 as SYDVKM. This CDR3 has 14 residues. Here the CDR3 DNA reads TGTGCCAGCAGCGTTTGGGGGGGGTACAATGAGCAGTTCTTC. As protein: CASSVWGGYNEQFF.

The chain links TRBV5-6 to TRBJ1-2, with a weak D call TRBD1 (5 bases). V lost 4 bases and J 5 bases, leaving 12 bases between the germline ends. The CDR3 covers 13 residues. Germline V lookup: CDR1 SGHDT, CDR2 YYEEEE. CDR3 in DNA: TGTGCCAGCAGCGCGGGCGGGGCGTATGGCTACACCTTC. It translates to CASSAGGAYGYTF.

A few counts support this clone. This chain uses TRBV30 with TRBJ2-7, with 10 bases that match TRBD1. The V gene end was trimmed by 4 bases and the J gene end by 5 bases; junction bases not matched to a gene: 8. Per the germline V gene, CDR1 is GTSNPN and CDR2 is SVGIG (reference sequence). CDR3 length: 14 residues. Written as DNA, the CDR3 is TGTGCCTGGACGACAGGGGGCATTGGGAACGAGCAGTACTTC. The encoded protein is CAWTTGGIGNEQYF.

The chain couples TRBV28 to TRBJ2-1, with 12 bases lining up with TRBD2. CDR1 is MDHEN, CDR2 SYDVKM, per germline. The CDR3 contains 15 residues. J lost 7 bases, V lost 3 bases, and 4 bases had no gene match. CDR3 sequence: CASSFASGRANEQFF. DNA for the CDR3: TGTGCCAGCAGTTTTGCTAGCGGGAGGGCGAATGAGCAGTTCTTC.

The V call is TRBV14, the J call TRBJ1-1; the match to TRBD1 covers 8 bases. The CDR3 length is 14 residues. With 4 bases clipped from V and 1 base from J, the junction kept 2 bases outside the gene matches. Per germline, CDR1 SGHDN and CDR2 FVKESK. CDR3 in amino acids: CASSRDRGNTEAFF. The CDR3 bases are TGTGCCAGCAGCCGTGACAGGGGGAACACTGAAGCTTTCTTT.

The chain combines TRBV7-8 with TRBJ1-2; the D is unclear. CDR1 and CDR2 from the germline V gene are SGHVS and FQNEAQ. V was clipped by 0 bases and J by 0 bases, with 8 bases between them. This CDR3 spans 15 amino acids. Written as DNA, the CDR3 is TGTGCCAGCAGCTTAGCAGCAGGTTCTAACTATGGCTACACCTTC. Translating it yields CASSLAAGSNYGYTF. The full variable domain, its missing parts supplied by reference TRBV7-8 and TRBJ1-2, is GAGVSQSPRYKVAKRGQDVALRCDPISGHVSLFWYQQALGQGPEFLTYFQNEAQLDKSGLPSDRFFAERPEGSVSTLKIQRTQQEDSAVYLCASSLAAGSNYGYTFGSGTRLTVV.

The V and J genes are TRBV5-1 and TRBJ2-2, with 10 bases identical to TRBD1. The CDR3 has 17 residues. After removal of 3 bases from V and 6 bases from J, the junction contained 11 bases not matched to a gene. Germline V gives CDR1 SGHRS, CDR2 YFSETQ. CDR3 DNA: TGCGCCAGCAGCTGGATAGACAGGGGGCCCGGATCCGGGGAGCTGTTTTTT. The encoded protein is CASSWIDRGPGSGELFF.

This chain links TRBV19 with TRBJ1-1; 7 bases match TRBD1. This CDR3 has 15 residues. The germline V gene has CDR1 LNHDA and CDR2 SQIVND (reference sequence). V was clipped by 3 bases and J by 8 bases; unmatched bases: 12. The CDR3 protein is CASSIHSNRGLEAFF. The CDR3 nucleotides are TGTGCCAGTAGTATCCATTCTAACAGGGGTCTGGAAGCTTTCTTT.

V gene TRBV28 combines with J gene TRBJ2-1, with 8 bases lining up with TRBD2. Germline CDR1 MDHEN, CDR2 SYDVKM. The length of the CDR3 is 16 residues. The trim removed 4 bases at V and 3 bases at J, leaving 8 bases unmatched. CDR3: CASSYQAGAVYNEQFF. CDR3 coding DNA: TGTGCCAGCAGTTATCAAGCGGGAGCGGTCTACAATGAGCAGTTCTTC.

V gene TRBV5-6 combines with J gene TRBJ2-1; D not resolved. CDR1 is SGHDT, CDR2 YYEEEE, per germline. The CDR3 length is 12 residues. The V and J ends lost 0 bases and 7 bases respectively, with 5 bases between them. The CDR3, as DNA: TGTGCCAGCAGCTTGGCTCTTAATGAGCAGTTCTTC. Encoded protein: CASSLALNEQFF.

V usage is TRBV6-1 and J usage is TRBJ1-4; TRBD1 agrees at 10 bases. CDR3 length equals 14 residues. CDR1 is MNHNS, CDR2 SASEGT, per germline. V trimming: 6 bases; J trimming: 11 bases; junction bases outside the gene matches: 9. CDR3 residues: CASSSGTGVGKLFF. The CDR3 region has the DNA TGTGCCAGCAGCTCCGGGACAGGGGTGGGGAAACTGTTTTTT.